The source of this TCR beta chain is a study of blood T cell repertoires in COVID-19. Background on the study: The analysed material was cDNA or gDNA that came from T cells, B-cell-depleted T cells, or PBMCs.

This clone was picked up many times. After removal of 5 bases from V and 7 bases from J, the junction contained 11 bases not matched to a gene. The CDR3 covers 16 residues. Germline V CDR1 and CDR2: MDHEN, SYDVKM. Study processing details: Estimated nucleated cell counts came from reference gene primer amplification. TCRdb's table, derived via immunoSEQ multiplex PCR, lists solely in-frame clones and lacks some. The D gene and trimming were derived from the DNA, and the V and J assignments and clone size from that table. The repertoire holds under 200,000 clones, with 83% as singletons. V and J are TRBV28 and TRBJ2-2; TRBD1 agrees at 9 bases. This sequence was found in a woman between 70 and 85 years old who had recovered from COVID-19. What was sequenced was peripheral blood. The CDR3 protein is CASSLPGQGLGGELFF. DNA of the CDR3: TGTGCCAGCAGTCTCCCAGGACAGGGGCTCGGCGGGGAGCTGTTTTTT.